One and the same sample provided the 22 T cell receptor beta chains below, sequenced in a study of OX40 agonist ivuxolimab in advanced cancers. The repertoire was sequenced with immunoSEQ multiplex PCR; TCRdb's copy has only in-frame clones and lacks some. This sample carries just under 95,000 clones, more than 75% of them seen once, and the ten largest clones take under 0.35%. Sequencing was performed on CD4+ or CD8+ T cells sorted from blood, taken in a trial of the OX40 agonist ivuxolimab. The receptors come from an adult with an advanced solid tumor such as melanoma, head and neck, liver or kidney cancer.

The gene calls are TRBV7-2 and TRBJ1-5, with D possibly matching TRBD1 (5 bases). Germline V CDR1 and CDR2: SGHTA, FQGNSA. The CDR3 is made up of 13 amino acids. Between the trimmed V and J ends, which lost 5 bases and 9 bases, there was a span of 14 bases. Here the CDR3 DNA reads TGTGCCAGCAGCCTAGACAGCGCTGGGCCCCAGCATTTT. Amino acid sequence: CASSLDSAGPQHF. The variable domain in full, completed from reference TRBV7-2 and TRBJ1-5, reads GAGVSQSPSNKVTEKGKDVELRCDPISGHTALYWYRQSLGQGLEFLIYFQGNSAPDKSGLPSDRFSAERTGGSVSTLTIQRTQQEDSAVYLCASSLDSAGPQHFGDGTRLSIL.

This chain joins TRBV9 and TRBJ2-5; 8 bases are a match to TRBD2. Trimming took 3 bases from V and 0 from J; bases not matched to a gene: 7. The CDR3 totals 16 residues. CDR1 is SGDLS, CDR2 YYNGEE, per germline. In nucleotides, the CDR3 is TGTGCCAGCAGCGAATACGGGGGGGAGTACCAAGAGACCCAGTACTTC. Translated: CASSEYGGEYQETQYF.

The V call is TRBV4-1, the J call TRBJ2-1; perhaps TRBD1 as D (6 bases). Per the germline V gene, CDR1 is MGHRA and CDR2 is YSYEKL. This CDR3 contains 17 residues. Trimming cost V 1 base and J 1 base, with 14 bases left between them. The CDR3 sequence: CASSQASAGASYNEQFF. The CDR3 bases are TGCGCCAGCAGCCAAGCCTCGGCAGGGGCTTCCTACAATGAGCAGTTCTTC.

This clone was counted only a few times. This chain joins TRBV10-3 and TRBJ2-2; 8 positions agree with TRBD1. The CDR3 has 14 amino acids. Per the germline V gene, CDR1 is ENHRY and CDR2 is SYGVKD. Trimming removed 3 bases from V and 5 bases from J; junction bases left unmatched: 2. CDR3 sequence reads: CAISENRGTGELFF. For the CDR3, the DNA is TGTGCCATCAGTGAAAACAGGGGGACCGGGGAGCTGTTTTTT.

This sequence joins TRBV2 and TRBJ2-2, with 12 nucleotides matching TRBD2. This CDR3 is built from 17 residues. V shed 2 bases and J 4 bases; nucleotides not matched to a gene: 5. Germline CDR1 and CDR2: SNHLY and FYNNEI. The DNA of the CDR3 is TGTGCCAGCAGTGAACTAGCGGGGGGGCTGGGCACCGGGGAGCTGTTTTTT. Residues: CASSELAGGLGTGELFF.

The chain combines TRBV27 with TRBJ1-1, with no clear D. V dropped 6 bases and J dropped 11 bases, with 16 bases sitting between them. The CDR3 runs 12 residues. Per germline, CDR1 MNHEY and CDR2 SMNVEV (reference sequence). The CDR3 here is CASSSGSLGAFF. The CDR3 DNA reads TGTGCCAGCAGCAGTGGTTCGCTCGGGGCTTTCTTT.

The rearrangement joins TRBV20-1 to TRBJ2-2; D is unresolved. The V end lost 6 bases, the J end lost 7 bases, and 9 bases lay between the germline ends. Per the germline V gene, CDR1 is DFQATT and CDR2 is SNEGSKA (reference sequence). The CDR3 consists of 11 residues. The CDR3, as DNA: TGCAGTGCATCCCAAGGCGGGGAGCTGTTTTTT. Encoded protein: CSASQGGELFF.

CDR3: CASTLGRVGEAFF. The CDR3 nucleotides read TGTGCCAGTACCCTTGGGAGGGTCGGTGAAGCTTTCTTT. The chain links TRBV19 to TRBJ1-1; D is ambiguous. The CDR3 has 13 amino acids. V was shortened by 7 bases and J by 7 bases, with 16 bases between the two germline ends. Germline loops: CDR1 LNHDA, CDR2 SQIVND (reference sequence).

Notes on this clone: The sample has other DNA sequences that encode this CDR3 too. J is TRBJ2-7 and V is TRBV5-1; TRBD2 is a possible D gene (6 bases). Between the trimmed V and J ends, which lost 4 bases and 6 bases, there was a span of 11 bases. CDR3 size: 12 residues. Per germline, CDR1 SGHRS and CDR2 YFSETQ. The CDR3 here is CASSKEGAEQYF. The DNA for the CDR3 is TGCGCCAGCAGCAAGGAGGGTGCCGAGCAGTACTTC.

The chain uses TRBV5-1 and TRBJ1-4, with a possible D match to TRBD1 (5 bases). This CDR3 contains 15 residues. Per germline, CDR1 SGHRS and CDR2 YFSETQ. V was trimmed by 7 bases and J by 7 bases, leaving 20 bases between them. The CDR3 region has the DNA TGCGCCAGCGGACTAGGGACTATGTCTGGTGAAAAACTGTTTTTT. As protein: CASGLGTMSGEKLFF.

The rearrangement joins TRBV4-1 to TRBJ2-1; D is uncertain. Trimming shortened V by 1 base and J by 11 bases, and 9 bases separated the two germline ends. The CDR3 has 12 residues. Germline V CDR1 and CDR2: MGHRA, YSYEKL. As DNA, the CDR3 is TGCGCCAGCAGCCAAGTTGTTGGGCAGCAGTTCTTC. Translating it yields CASSQVVGQQFF.

This clone was recorded once. The chain couples TRBV30 to TRBJ1-2; 9 nucleotides match TRBD1. In germline, CDR1 is GTSNPN, CDR2 SVGIG (reference sequence). The CDR3 consists of 13 residues. The trim removed 3 bases at V and 6 bases at J, leaving 5 bases unmatched. The CDR3 DNA reads as TGTGCCTGGAGGGCCAACAGGGGGCATGGCTACACCTTC. Residues: CAWRANRGHGYTF. The whole variable domain, filled in from reference TRBV30 and TRBJ1-2, reads SQTIHQWPATLVQPVGSPLSLECTVEGTSNPNLYWYRQAAGRGLQLLFYSVGIGQISSEVPQNLSASRPQDRQFILSSKKLLLSDSGFYLCAWRANRGHGYTFGSGTRLTVV.

The chain couples TRBV7-8 to TRBJ1-1; D might be TRBD1 (6 bases). Trimming shortened V by 6 bases and J by 0 bases, and 14 bases separated the two germline ends. CDR3 length equals 15 residues. CDR1 SGHVS and CDR2 FQNEAQ come from the germline V gene. The CDR3 DNA follows: TGTGCCAGCAGACCTGATGGGGGCTTGAACACTGAAGCTTTCTTT. Amino acid sequence: CASRPDGGLNTEAFF.

CDR3 bases: TGTGCCAGCAGCTTAGCTGGGGTAATGCGGGCTGGGGCCAACGTCCTGACTTTC. Its translation: CASSLAGVMRAGANVLTF. The chain carries TRBV7-9 and TRBJ2-6; a possible D gene is TRBD2 (5 bases). Deletions cut 0 bases from V and 2 bases from J, with 14 bases between. CDR3 length: 18 amino acids. The germline V gene has CDR1 SEHNR and CDR2 FQNEAQ (reference sequence).

The chain links TRBV23-1 to TRBJ1-5, with D maybe TRBD1 (6 bases). TRBV23-1 is an ORF for which the function is uncertain. The CDR3 length is 17 residues. Trimming cost V 2 bases and J 0 bases, with 14 bases left between them. The CDR3 here is CASSQMRTEDSNQPQHF. CDR3 in DNA: TGCGCCAGCAGTCAAATGAGGACAGAAGATAGCAATCAGCCCCAGCATTTT.

This clone turned up a few times. The chain is built from TRBV7-9 and TRBJ1-6; unclear D gene. Germline values: CDR1 SEHNR, CDR2 FQNEAQ (reference sequence). V shed 5 bases and J shed 7 bases, with 15 bases lying between them. The CDR3 has 15 residues. The CDR3 coding sequence is TGTGCCAGCAGCCTCTGGACGGGGAGCAATTCACCCCTCCACTTT. Translation gives CASSLWTGSNSPLHF.

The gene calls are TRBV10-3 and TRBJ2-3; 14 nucleotides match TRBD2. With 2 bases clipped from V and 6 bases from J, the junction kept 7 bases outside the gene matches. The CDR3 has 17 residues. Germline lookup yields CDR1 ENHRY and CDR2 SYGVKD. The CDR3 DNA reads as TGTGCCATCAGTGAGCCCGGGACTAGCGGGGGAAGGGATACGCAGTATTTT. Residues: CAISEPGTSGGRDTQYF.

The chain carries TRBV28 and TRBJ2-3, with 9 bases lining up with TRBD2. V gave up 4 bases and J gave up 6 bases; unmatched junction bases: 8. The germline CDR1 and CDR2 sequences are MDHEN and SYDVKM. This CDR3 region has 15 residues. CDR3 protein: CASSSPAGGQDTQYF. CDR3 nucleotide sequence: TGTGCCAGCAGTTCCCCTGCGGGGGGGCAGGATACGCAGTATTTT.

Only one count was recorded for this clone. This chain connects TRBV10-3 to TRBJ1-6; D is ambiguous. The V gene's germline CDR1 is ENHRY and CDR2 SYGVKD. Deletions cut 3 bases from V and 0 bases from J, with 6 bases between. CDR3 length equals 15 residues. CDR3 residues: CAISEGSSYNSPLHF. In DNA, the CDR3 is TGTGCCATCAGTGAAGGCAGCTCCTATAATTCACCCCTCCACTTT.

This clone has just a few counts. V usage is TRBV4-1 and J usage is TRBJ2-1; no clear D gene. The CDR3 is 11 residues long. In germline, CDR1 is MGHRA, CDR2 YSYEKL. V was clipped by 3 bases and J by 4 bases, with 1 base between them. CDR3 residues: CASSHYNEQFF. The CDR3 nucleotides read TGCGCCAGCAGCCATTACAATGAGCAGTTCTTC.

The V and J genes are TRBV5-1 and TRBJ2-3, with unresolved D. Germline V gene sequence: CDR1 SGHRS, CDR2 YFSETQ. Trimming cost V 0 bases and J 3 bases, with 11 bases left between them. The CDR3 totals 15 residues. The CDR3 DNA sequence: TGCGCCAGCAGCTTGGGAAGCGTAGGGACAGATACGCAGTATTTT. Residues: CASSLGSVGTDTQYF.

V and J are TRBV6-5 and TRBJ2-3; no clear D. CDR1 and CDR2 (germline): MNHEY, SVGAGI. The length of the CDR3 is 14 residues. Between the trimmed V and J ends, which lost 0 bases and 6 bases, there was a span of 10 bases. The CDR3 loop is CASSYSMVRDTQYF. The CDR3 nucleotides read TGTGCCAGCAGTTACTCGATGGTCAGGGATACGCAGTATTTT.